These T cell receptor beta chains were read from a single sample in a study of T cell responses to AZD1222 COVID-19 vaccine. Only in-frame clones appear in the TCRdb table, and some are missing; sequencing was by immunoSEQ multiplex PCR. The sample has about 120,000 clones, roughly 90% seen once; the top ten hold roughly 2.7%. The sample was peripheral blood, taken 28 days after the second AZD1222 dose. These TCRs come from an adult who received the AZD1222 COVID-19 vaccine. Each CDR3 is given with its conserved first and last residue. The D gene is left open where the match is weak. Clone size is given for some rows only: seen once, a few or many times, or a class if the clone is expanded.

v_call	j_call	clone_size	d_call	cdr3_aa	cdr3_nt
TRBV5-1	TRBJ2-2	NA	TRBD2	CASSPDVQGGSNPGELFF	TGCGCCAGCAGCCCAGACGTTCAGGGAGGGAGTAATCCCGGGGAGCTGTTTTTT
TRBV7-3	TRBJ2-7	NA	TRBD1	CASSPVGQGAGEQYF	TGTGCCAGCAGCCCCGTAGGACAGGGGGCAGGAGAGCAGTACTTC
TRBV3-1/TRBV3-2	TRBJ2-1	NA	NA	CASSLAVTSYTRDEQFF	TGTGCCAGCAGTCTTGCCGTTACTAGCTACACGCGCGATGAGCAGTTCTTC
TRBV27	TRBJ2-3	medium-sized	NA	CASSPHASWGSTDTQYF	TGTGCCAGCAGCCCCCATGCTTCTTGGGGAAGCACAGATACGCAGTATTTT
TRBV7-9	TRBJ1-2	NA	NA	CASSLVNTGYTF	TGTGCCAGCAGCTTAGTTAATACTGGCTACACCTTC
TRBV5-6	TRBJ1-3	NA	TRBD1	CASSFRDRVFGNTIYF	TGTGCCAGCAGCTTCCGGGACAGGGTTTTTGGAAACACCATATATTTT
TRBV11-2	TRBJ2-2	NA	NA	CASSLFGTSTGELFF	TGTGCCAGCAGCTTGTTCGGGACATCCACCGGGGAGCTGTTTTTT
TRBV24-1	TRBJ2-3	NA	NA	CATRAAGPQDTQYF	TGTGCCACCAGGGCGGCGGGCCCACAAGATACGCAGTATTTT
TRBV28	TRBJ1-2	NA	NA	CASSPPSRGGGYTF	TGTGCCAGCAGTCCTCCCTCAAGGGGTGGAGGCTACACCTTC
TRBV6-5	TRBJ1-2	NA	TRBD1	CASGKTGVGGYTF	TGTGCCAGCGGAAAGACAGGGGTTGGTGGCTACACCTTC
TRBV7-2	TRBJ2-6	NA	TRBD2	CASSASSGGSSGANVLTF	TGTGCCAGCAGCGCCTCTAGCGGCGGTTCTTCTGGGGCCAACGTCCTGACTTTC
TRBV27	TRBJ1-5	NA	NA	CASSLRGVSNQPQHF	TGTGCCAGCAGTTTGCGGGGGGTCAGTAATCAGCCCCAGCATTTT
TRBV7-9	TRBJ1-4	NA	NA	CASSFGATNEKLFF	TGTGCCAGCAGCTTTGGAGCAACTAATGAAAAACTGTTTTTT
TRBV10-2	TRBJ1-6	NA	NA	CASRDGGSPLHF	TGCGCCAGTCGGGACGGTGGGTCACCCCTCCACTTT